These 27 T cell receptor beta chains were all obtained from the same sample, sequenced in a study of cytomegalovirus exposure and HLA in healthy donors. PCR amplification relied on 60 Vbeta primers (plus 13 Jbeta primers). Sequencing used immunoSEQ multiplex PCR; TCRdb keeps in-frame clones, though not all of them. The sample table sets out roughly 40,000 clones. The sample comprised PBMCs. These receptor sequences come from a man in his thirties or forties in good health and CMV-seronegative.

The DNA of the CDR3 is TGCAGCGTTGAAGAGGGACAGGGGGCCTACGAGCAGTACTTC. It is translated as CSVEEGQGAYEQYF. This rearrangement joins TRBV29-1 to TRBJ2-7; 11 bases are a match to TRBD1. Trimming cost V 0 bases and J 2 bases; bases outside gene matches: 0. The CDR3 covers 14 residues. The germline gives CDR1 SQVTM, CDR2 ANQGSEA.

This CDR3 is CASSPRVDRDGYTF. DNA for the CDR3: TGTGCCAGCTCACCACGGGTGGACAGGGACGGCTACACCTTC. The V call is TRBV18, the J call TRBJ1-2; 8 positions match TRBD1. The length of the CDR3 is 14 residues. V shed 1 base, J shed 8 bases, and the junction held 6 bases outside the gene matches. CDR1 is KGHSH and CDR2 is LQKENI in the germline V gene.

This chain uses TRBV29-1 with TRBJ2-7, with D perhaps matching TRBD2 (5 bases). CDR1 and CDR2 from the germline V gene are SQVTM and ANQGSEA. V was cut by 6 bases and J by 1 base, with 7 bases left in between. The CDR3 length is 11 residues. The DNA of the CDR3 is TGCAGCGTCCGGGGTTCCTACGAGCAGTACTTC. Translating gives CSVRGSYEQYF.

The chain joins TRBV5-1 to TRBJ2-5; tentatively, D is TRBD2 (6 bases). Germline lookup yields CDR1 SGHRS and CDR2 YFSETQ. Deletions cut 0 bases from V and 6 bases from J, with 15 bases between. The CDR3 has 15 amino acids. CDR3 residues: CASSLELAVGKTQYF. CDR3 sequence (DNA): TGCGCCAGCAGCTTGGAACTAGCTGTCGGTAAGACCCAGTACTTC.

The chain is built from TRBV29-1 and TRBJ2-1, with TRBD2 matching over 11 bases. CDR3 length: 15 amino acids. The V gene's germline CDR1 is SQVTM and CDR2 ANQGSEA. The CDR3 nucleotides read TGCACCATAGGGGCTCTAGCGGGAGGACCCCATGAGCAGTTCTTC. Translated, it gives CTIGALAGGPHEQFF.

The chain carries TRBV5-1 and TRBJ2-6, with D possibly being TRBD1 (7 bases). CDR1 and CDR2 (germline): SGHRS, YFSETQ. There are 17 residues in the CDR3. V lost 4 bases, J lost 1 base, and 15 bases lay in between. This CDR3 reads CASSVVGGQSGANVLTF. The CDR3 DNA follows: TGCGCCAGCAGCGTCGTCGGGGGACAGTCTGGGGCCAACGTCCTGACTTTC. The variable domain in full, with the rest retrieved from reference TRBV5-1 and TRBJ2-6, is KAGVTQTPRYLIKTRGQQVTLSCSPISGHRSVSWYQQTPGQGLQFLFEYFSETQRNKGNFPGRFSGRQFSNSRSEMNVSTLELGDSALYLCASSVVGGQSGANVLTFGAGSRLTVL.

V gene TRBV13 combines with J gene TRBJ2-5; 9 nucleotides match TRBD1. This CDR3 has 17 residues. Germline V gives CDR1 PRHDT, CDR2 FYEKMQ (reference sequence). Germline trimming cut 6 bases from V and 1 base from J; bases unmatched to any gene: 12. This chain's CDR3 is CASRPRTGEQAQETQYF. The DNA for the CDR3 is TGTGCCAGCAGACCCCGGACAGGGGAGCAGGCCCAAGAGACCCAGTACTTC.

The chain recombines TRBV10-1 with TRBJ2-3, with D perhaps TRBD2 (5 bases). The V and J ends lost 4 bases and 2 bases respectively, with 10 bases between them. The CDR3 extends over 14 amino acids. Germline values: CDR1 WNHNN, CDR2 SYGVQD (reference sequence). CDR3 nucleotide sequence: TGCGCCAGCAGTGGGGAGAGAGACACAGATACGCAGTATTTT. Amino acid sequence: CASSGERDTDTQYF.

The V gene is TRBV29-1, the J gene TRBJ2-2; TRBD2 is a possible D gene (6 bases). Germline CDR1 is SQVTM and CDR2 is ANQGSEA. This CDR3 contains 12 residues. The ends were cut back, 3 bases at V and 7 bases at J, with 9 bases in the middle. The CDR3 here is CSVDSGLGELFF. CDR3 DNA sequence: TGCAGCGTTGACTCGGGACTCGGGGAGCTGTTTTTT.

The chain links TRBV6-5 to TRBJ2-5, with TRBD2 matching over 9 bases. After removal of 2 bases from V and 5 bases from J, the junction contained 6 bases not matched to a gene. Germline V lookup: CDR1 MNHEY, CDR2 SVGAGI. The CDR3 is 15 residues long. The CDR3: CASSYVAGVVETQYF. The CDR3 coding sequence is TGTGCCAGCAGTTACGTAGCGGGAGTAGTGGAGACCCAGTACTTC.

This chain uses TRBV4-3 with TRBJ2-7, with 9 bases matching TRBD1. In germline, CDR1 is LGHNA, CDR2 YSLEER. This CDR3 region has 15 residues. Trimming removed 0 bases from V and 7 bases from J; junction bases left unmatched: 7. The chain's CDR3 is CASSQDHRGPGEQYF. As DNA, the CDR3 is TGCGCCAGCAGCCAAGATCACAGGGGGCCGGGAGAGCAGTACTTC.

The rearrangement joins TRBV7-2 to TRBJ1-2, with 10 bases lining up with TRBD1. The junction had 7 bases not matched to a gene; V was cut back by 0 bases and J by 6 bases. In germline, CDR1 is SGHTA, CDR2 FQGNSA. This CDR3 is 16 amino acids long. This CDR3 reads CASSLAAGDRGHGYTF. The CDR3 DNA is TGTGCCAGCAGCTTAGCAGCGGGTGACAGGGGGCATGGCTACACCTTC.

CDR3 sequence reads: CASSPLAGGPNEQFF. The CDR3 nucleotides are TGTGCCAGCTCACCGTTAGCGGGAGGGCCTAATGAGCAGTTCTTC. The chain uses TRBV18 and TRBJ2-1; the match to TRBD2 covers 11 bases. Germline CDR1 KGHSH, CDR2 LQKENI. Trimming removed 3 bases from V and 7 bases from J; junction bases left unmatched: 5. CDR3 length equals 15 residues.

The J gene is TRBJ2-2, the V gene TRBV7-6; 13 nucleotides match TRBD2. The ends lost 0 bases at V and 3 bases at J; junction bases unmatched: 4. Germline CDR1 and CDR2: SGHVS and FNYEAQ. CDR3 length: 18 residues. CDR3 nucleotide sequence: TGTGCCAGCAGCTTAGCGGGACTAGCGGGGCCGTACACCGGGGAGCTGTTTTTT. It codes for CASSLAGLAGPYTGELFF.

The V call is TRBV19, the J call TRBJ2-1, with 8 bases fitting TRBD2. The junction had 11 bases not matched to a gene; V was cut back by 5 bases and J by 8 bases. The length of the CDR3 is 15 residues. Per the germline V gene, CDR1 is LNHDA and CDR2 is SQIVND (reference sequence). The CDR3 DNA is TGTGCCAGTAGTTGGGGAGCGGGAGTGGAGGATGAGCAGTTCTTC. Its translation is CASSWGAGVEDEQFF.

CDR3 DNA sequence: TGTGCCTGGAGTCCAAACCGAGGGGGCGTGGACACTGAAGCTTTCTTT. Translated, it gives CAWSPNRGGVDTEAFF. The rearrangement uses TRBV30 and TRBJ1-1, with 7 nucleotides matching TRBD1. J gave up 3 bases and V 2 bases, and 12 bases lay outside the gene matches. There are 16 residues in the CDR3. The germline gives CDR1 GTSNPN, CDR2 SVGIG (reference sequence).

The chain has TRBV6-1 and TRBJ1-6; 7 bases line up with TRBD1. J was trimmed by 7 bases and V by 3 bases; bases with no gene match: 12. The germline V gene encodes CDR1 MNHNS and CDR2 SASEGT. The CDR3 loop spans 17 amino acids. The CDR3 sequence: CASSDPPGTASNSPLHF. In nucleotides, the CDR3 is TGTGCCAGCAGTGACCCACCAGGGACAGCCTCAAATTCACCCCTCCACTTT.

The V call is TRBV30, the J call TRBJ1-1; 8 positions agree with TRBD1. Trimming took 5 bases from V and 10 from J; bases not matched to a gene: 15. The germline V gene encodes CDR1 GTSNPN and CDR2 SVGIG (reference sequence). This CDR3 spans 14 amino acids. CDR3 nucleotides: TGTGCCTGGGCGATAACTACGACAGGGGTGGGAGCTTTCTTT. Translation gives CAWAITTTGVGAFF.

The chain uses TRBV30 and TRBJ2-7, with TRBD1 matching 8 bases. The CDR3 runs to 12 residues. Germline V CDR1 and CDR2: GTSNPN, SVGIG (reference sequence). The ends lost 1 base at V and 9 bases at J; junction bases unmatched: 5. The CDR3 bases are TGTGCCTGGAGTGCGGACAGGGATCGGCAGTACTTC. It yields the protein CAWSADRDRQYF. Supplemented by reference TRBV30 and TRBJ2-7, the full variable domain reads SQTIHQWPATLVQPVGSPLSLECTVEGTSNPNLYWYRQAAGRGLQLLFYSVGIGQISSEVPQNLSASRPQDRQFILSSKKLLLSDSGFYLCAWSADRDRQYFGPGTRLTVT.

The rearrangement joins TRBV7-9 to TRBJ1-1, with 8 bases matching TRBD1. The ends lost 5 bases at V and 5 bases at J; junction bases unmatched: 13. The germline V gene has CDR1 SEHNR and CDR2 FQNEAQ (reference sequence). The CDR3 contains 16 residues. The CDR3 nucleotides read TGTGCCAGCAGCCCCCCCATCCAGGGGGCAGAGACTGAAGCTTTCTTT. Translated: CASSPPIQGAETEAFF. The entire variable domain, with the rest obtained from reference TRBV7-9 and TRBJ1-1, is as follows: DTGVSQNPRHKITKRGQNVTFRCDPISEHNRLYWYRQTLGQGPEFLTYFQNEAQLEKSRLLSDRFSAERPKGSFSTLEIQRTEQGDSAMYLCASSPPIQGAETEAFFGQGTRLTVV.

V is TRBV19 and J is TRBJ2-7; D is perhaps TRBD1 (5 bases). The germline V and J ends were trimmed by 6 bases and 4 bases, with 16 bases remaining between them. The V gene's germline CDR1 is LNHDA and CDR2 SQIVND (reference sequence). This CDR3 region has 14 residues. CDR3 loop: CASSPTGPPYEQYF. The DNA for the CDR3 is TGTGCCAGTAGCCCTACAGGTCCTCCTTACGAGCAGTACTTC.

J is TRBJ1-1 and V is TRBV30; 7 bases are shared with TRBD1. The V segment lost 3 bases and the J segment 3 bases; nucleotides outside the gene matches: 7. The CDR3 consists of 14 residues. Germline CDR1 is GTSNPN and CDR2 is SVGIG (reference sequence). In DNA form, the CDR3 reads TGTGCCTGGAGGGAGGGGGCAGGGGACACTGAAGCTTTCTTT. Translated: CAWREGAGDTEAFF.

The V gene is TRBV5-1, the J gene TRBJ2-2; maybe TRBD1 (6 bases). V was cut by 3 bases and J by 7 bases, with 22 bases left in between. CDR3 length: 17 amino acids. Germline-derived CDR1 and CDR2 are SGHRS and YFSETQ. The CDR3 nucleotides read TGCGCCAGCAGCTGGGAAGAAGGTGGGGGCGAGGTCGGGGAGCTGTTTTTT. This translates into CASSWEEGGGEVGELFF.

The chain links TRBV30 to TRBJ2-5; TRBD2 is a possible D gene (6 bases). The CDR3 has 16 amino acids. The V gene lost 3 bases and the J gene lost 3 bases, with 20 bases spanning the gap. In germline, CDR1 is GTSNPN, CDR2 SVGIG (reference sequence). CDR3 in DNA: TGTGCCTGGAGCTACCCCCCGGGGGACCTTGAAGAGACCCAGTACTTC. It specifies CAWSYPPGDLEETQYF.

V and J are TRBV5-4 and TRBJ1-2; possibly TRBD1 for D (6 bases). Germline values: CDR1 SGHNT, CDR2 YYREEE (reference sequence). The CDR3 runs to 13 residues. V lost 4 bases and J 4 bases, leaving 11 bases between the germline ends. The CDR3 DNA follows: TGTGCCAGCAGCGCAGGGGCGGCCTATGGCTACACCTTC. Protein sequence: CASSAGAAYGYTF.

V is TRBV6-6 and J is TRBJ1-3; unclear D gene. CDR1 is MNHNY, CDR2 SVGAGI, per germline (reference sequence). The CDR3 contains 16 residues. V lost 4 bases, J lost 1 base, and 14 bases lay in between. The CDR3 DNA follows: TGTGCCAGCAGTTTCCAAACTACCCGATCTGGAAACACCATATATTTT. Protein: CASSFQTTRSGNTIYF.

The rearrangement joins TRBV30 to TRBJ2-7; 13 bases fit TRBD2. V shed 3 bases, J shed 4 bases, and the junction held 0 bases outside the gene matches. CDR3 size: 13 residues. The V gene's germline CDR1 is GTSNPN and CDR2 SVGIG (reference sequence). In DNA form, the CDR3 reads TGTGCCTGGAGGGGACTAGCGGGATACGAGCAGTACTTC. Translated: CAWRGLAGYEQYF.